The TCR beta chain described here comes from a study of PD-L1 blockade in urothelial cancer. Whole-study context: At 6 weeks and at 3 weeks (second dose) after treatment start, blood was analyzed. Reported median T cell count for blood samples was 120,000 to 150,000.

This CDR3 has 11 amino acids. V lost 9 bases and J 8 bases, leaving 11 bases between the germline ends. From germline, CDR1 is LGHNA and CDR2 YNFKEQ. Time point in this sample: pretreatment peripheral blood. Patients' urothelial carcinoma was locally advanced or metastatic. This clone is medium-sized (0.01 to 0.1%) by share. What went into each PCR as a spike was synthetic TCR analog templates. Sequenced by immunoSEQ multiplex PCR; TCRdb stores in-frame clones only, minus some. The sample carries about 56,000 clones, approximately 85% recorded once. The source is a man between 65 and 85 years old with urothelial cancer. The source was PBMCs, collected around atezolizumab (anti-PD-L1) treatment. This chain links TRBV4-2 with TRBJ2-1; a possible D gene is TRBD2 (7 bases). In nucleotides, the CDR3 is TGTGCCAGTTGGGGGGGCTATGAGCAGTTCTTC. Its protein is CASWGGYEQFF.